This T cell receptor (beta chain) emerged from a study of OX40 agonist ivuxolimab in advanced cancers. For context, the study as a whole: Ivuxolimab was a fully human IgG2 agonistic monoclonal antibody targeting the costimulatory receptor OX40 (CD134). Intravenous ivuxolimab was administered to patients every 2 weeks at six dose levels: 0.01, 0.1, 0.3, 1.5, 3 and 10 mg/kg. Of the roughly 52 dose-escalation patients, hepatocellular carcinoma was present in about 20, melanoma in approximately 15, renal cell carcinoma in 9 and head and neck cancer in 9. The dose-escalation cohort was about 87% male with a mean age of around 62 years, ranging from about 20 to 85. Prior anti-PD-1, anti-PD-L1 or anti-CTLA-4 therapy was permitted, and checkpoint inhibitors had been received by about 37% of dose-escalation patients. Partial responses occurred in three dose-escalation patients: two with cutaneous melanoma and one with hepatocellular carcinoma. Peripheral TCRbeta sequencing was intended to test whether TCR sequence diversity was altered and clonal T-cell expansion was caused by ivuxolimab. The paper covers the monotherapy dose-escalation part of the phase I ivuxolimab trial, which included N of about 56 patients. The full study reports these points: Low levels of normalized T-cell clonal expansion were also shown by some nonresponding patients. In partial responders in the 0.1-3.0 mg/kg groups, normalized peripheral clonal expansion was found to be among the lowest, especially among CD8+ T cells. The antigen specificity of the peripheral T cells that underwent clonal expansion was not determined. After ivuxolimab, expanded clones were on average more numerous among CD8+ T cells than among CD4+ T cells. At doses of 0.1 to 3.0 mg/kg, clonal expansion of both CD4+ and CD8+ blood T cells was observed from baseline to week 6.

Between the V and J ends, shortened by 4 bases and 9 bases respectively, the junction contains 17 bases. The CDR3 goes from the cysteine to the phenylalanine over 15 residues. Only CDR3 DNA remains: 45 bases, in frame from the first base. From a lookup of the germline V gene (reference sequence), CDR1 and CDR2 are SGHKS and YYEKEE. To sequence the TCRbeta CDR3 region, genomic DNA was isolated from the sorted cells. TCRbeta CDR3 regions were sequenced using the immunoSEQ Assay. The table was pulled from immuneACCESS by TCRdb, which kept in-frame rearrangements only. Such tables lose some clones; where checked, under half of the loss comes from unresolved V genes, and the rest has no known cause. In all, the sample holds 80,000 to 95,000 clones, and around 84% of those were seen once. Under 2% of the sample rests with the top ten. Patients with a history of autoimmune disease or receiving systemic immunosuppression were excluded from the trial. Peripheral blood for TCR sequencing was drawn from every dose cohort at baseline, at cycle 4 day 1 and at cycle 7 day 1. Samples came from an open-label, multicenter, first-in-human phase I dose-escalation trial of ivuxolimab. Adults with locally advanced or metastatic melanoma, renal cell, hepatocellular, or head and neck squamous cell carcinoma were enrolled in the trial. Before TCR sequencing, CD4+ T cells and CD8+ T cells from peripheral blood were sorted into separate populations.

As concerns this clone: What antigen it recognizes has not been identified. No per-base quality is available; no much larger clone lies one base away.

The rearrangement combines TRBV5-5 with TRBJ1-6; the D gene remains uncertain. This sample comprised CD4+ or CD8+ T cells sorted from blood, obtained in a trial of the OX40 agonist ivuxolimab. The sequence came from an adult with an advanced solid tumor such as melanoma, head and neck, liver or kidney cancer. The CDR3 here reads CASSLTTGLGSPLHF. The nucleotide sequence reads TGTGCCAGCAGCCTAACCACTGGCCTTGGTTCACCCCTCCACTTT.